This TCR beta chain was recorded in a study of CD8+ T cells in alopecia areata. This CDR3 comprises 15 residues. The V gene lost 0 bases and the J gene lost 3 bases, with 11 bases spanning the gap. Germline loops: CDR1 MGHRA, CDR2 YSYEKL. Extracted RNA was reverse transcribed into cDNA, the sequencing template. Profiled with immunoSEQ multiplex PCR; TCRdb holds only in-frame clones, not every one. The profile shows over 50,000 clones, about half of them singletons. In this sample, this clone turned up a few times. What it binds is not known. Notes on the study in general: Between patients, shared TCR sequences were less clear than in mice. This was possibly due in part to HLA diversity in the patient population.

This clonotype was sampled from a human donor with alopecia areata. V and J are TRBV4-1 and TRBJ1-2; D uncertain. The sample consisted of CD8+ T cells sorted from blood, taken at week 0. CDR3 in DNA: TGCGCCAGCAGCCAAGATCCCGGGAATCACTATGGCTACACCTTC. It yields the protein CASSQDPGNHYGYTF.